The 26 T cell receptor beta chains reported below all come from one sample, sequenced in a study of T cell responses to AZD1222 COVID-19 vaccine. Data came from immunoSEQ multiplex PCR; TCRdb stores just in-frame clones and leaves some out. The sample records about 110,000 clones, about 87% being singletons. The sequencing used peripheral blood, collected on day 0 of AZD1222 vaccination. These receptors originate from an adult in good health.

The rearrangement joins TRBV7-3 to TRBJ1-1; D is unclear. The germline V gene encodes CDR1 SGHTA and CDR2 FQGTGA. The CDR3 covers 15 residues. The ends were cut back, 5 bases at V and 2 bases at J, with 15 bases in the middle. CDR3 in amino acids: CASSINEGKNTEAFF. CDR3 DNA: TGTGCCAGCAGCATTAATGAAGGAAAAAACACTGAAGCTTTCTTT.

J is TRBJ2-5 and V is TRBV12-3 or TRBV12-4; 7 bases line up with TRBD2. The CDR3 runs to 13 residues. Trimming at V came to 5 bases and at J to 5 bases, leaving 5 bases not matched to a gene. The DNA of the CDR3 is TGTGCCAGCAGTCCCGGGGGGTTGGAGACCCAGTACTTC. Translation: CASSPGGLETQYF.

The J gene is TRBJ2-2, the V gene TRBV7-9; the D call may be TRBD1 or TRBD2 (5 bases each). The V and J ends lost 3 bases and 1 base respectively, with 9 bases between them. The CDR3 has 15 amino acids. The germline V gene has CDR1 SEHNR and CDR2 FQNEAQ (reference sequence). As DNA, the CDR3 is TGTGCCAGCAGCTTCGGGGACGGGAACACCGGGGAGCTGTTTTTT. It specifies CASSFGDGNTGELFF.

The chain combines TRBV10-3 with TRBJ1-1; TRBD1 agrees at 9 bases. There are 13 residues in the CDR3. V lost 10 bases to trimming and J lost 5 bases; unmatched junction nucleotides: 8. Germline V CDR1 and CDR2: ENHRY, SYGVKD. This CDR3 reads CATDRGLGTEAFF. Written as DNA, the CDR3 is TGTGCCACTGACAGGGGGTTGGGGACTGAAGCTTTCTTT.

This clone was seen just once. This chain links TRBV4-3 with TRBJ1-2; D is ambiguous. This CDR3 contains 14 residues. Trimming removed 1 base at V and 4 bases at J, with 10 bases between. CDR1 is LGHNA and CDR2 is YSLEER in the germline V gene. CDR3 loop: CASSQAQPSYGYTF. CDR3 nucleotides: TGCGCCAGCAGCCAAGCTCAGCCTAGCTATGGCTACACCTTC.

This clone was seen only a few times. The chain carries TRBV3-1 (or the pseudogene TRBV3-2) and TRBJ1-3; D unresolved. The CDR3 is 14 residues long. Germline CDR1 reads LGHDT; CDR2 reads YNNKEL (reference sequence). V was clipped by 8 bases and J by 4 bases, with 15 bases between them. The CDR3 loop reads CASRNRAAGNTIYF. The DNA of the CDR3 is TGTGCCAGCCGAAATAGAGCGGCGGGAAACACCATATATTTT.

The genes are TRBV9 and TRBJ1-2; D ambiguous. Per germline, CDR1 SGDLS and CDR2 YYNGEE. The CDR3 runs 12 residues. V was pared by 7 bases and J by 8 bases, with 15 bases between. The CDR3 protein is CASSQDSSGYTF. The CDR3, as DNA: TGTGCCAGCTCGCAGGACTCAAGCGGCTACACCTTC.

This chain connects TRBV6-6 to TRBJ1-1; D may be TRBD1 (6 bases). The CDR3 contains 16 residues. From germline, CDR1 is MNHNY and CDR2 SVGAGI (reference sequence). V lost 5 bases to trimming and J lost 4 bases, with 20 bases between them. The CDR3 region has the DNA TGTGCCAGCAGTCGATTCCCCACAGGGAAGGGCACTGAAGCTTTCTTT. Its protein is CASSRFPTGKGTEAFF.

The rearrangement links TRBV5-8 to TRBJ2-7; D is possibly TRBD1 (6 bases). CDR1 SGHTS and CDR2 YDEGEE come from the germline V gene. V lost 0 bases, J lost 0 bases, and 19 bases lay in between. The CDR3 runs 18 residues. The CDR3 loop is CASSLAIFRGPSSYEQYF. The CDR3 DNA is TGTGCCAGCAGCTTGGCCATTTTCAGGGGCCCAAGCTCCTACGAGCAGTACTTC.

The chain carries TRBV14 and TRBJ1-2; D uncertain. Per germline, CDR1 SGHDN and CDR2 FVKESK. Trimming left V 1 base short and J 2 bases short, with 14 bases between. This CDR3 has 16 amino acids. The CDR3 nucleotides are TGTGCCAGCAGCCAAGGAGGACGGCAGCCCAACTATGGCTACACCTTC. The encoded protein is CASSQGGRQPNYGYTF.

This chain links TRBV5-1 with TRBJ1-1; 8 bases are a match to TRBD1. The CDR3 length is 14 residues. J was trimmed by 4 bases and V by 3 bases; bases with no gene match: 5. CDR1 SGHRS and CDR2 YFSETQ come from the germline V gene. This chain's CDR3 is CASSSQGGFTEAFF. The CDR3 nucleotides are TGCGCCAGCAGCTCACAGGGGGGTTTCACTGAAGCTTTCTTT.

The V and J genes are TRBV20-1 and TRBJ1-1; D is possibly TRBD1 (5 bases). Germline V gene lookup returns CDR1 DFQATT and CDR2 SNEGSKA (reference sequence). CDR3 size: 11 residues. CDR3 in amino acids: CGGVGNTEAFF. CDR3 DNA: TGCGGGGGAGTGGGAAACACTGAAGCTTTCTTT.

The chain has TRBV4-3 and TRBJ1-2, with 7 bases identical to TRBD1. Trimming took 2 bases from V and 4 from J; bases not matched to a gene: 7. The CDR3 is made up of 15 amino acids. Germline values: CDR1 LGHNA, CDR2 YSLEER. CDR3: CASSQLSTGVYGYTF. The CDR3 DNA reads TGCGCCAGCAGCCAACTATCCACAGGGGTCTATGGCTACACCTTC.

The gene calls are TRBV7-9 and TRBJ1-1; D remains ambiguous. Germline V gene data show CDR1 as SEHNR and CDR2 as FQNEAQ (reference sequence). The ends were cut back, 4 bases at V and 5 bases at J, with 11 bases in the middle. The CDR3 is 13 residues long. The CDR3 bases are TGTGCCAGCAGCTCAGTATCGGGTACTGAAGCTTTCTTT. This gives the protein CASSSVSGTEAFF. Together with reference TRBV7-9 and TRBJ1-1, the CDR3 gives the full variable domain: DTGVSQNPRHKITKRGQNVTFRCDPISEHNRLYWYRQTLGQGPEFLTYFQNEAQLEKSRLLSDRFSAERPKGSFSTLEIQRTEQGDSAMYLCASSSVSGTEAFFGQGTRLTVV.

The rearrangement joins TRBV28 to TRBJ1-4, with D perhaps matching TRBD1 (5 bases). The CDR3 runs to 16 residues. V was trimmed by 5 bases and J by 8 bases, leaving 21 bases between them. CDR1 and CDR2 from the germline V gene are MDHEN and SYDVKM. This CDR3 is CASSPLRGSSREKLFF. The CDR3 DNA follows: TGTGCCAGCAGTCCACTGCGGGGGTCTTCGCGGGAAAAACTGTTTTTT. The full variable domain, with the rest looked up from reference TRBV28 and TRBJ1-4, is DVKVTQSSRYLVKRTGEKVFLECVQDMDHENMFWYRQDPGLGLRLIYFSYDVKMKEKGDIPEGYSVSREKKERFSLILESASTNQTSMYLCASSPLRGSSREKLFFGSGTQLSVL.

V usage is TRBV18 and J usage is TRBJ1-1; D is uncertain. CDR1 is KGHSH, CDR2 LQKENI, per germline. The ends were cut back, 3 bases at V and 4 bases at J, with 12 bases in the middle. This CDR3 region has 14 residues. CDR3 residues: CASSPVEGGTEAFF. The DNA of the CDR3 is TGTGCCAGCTCACCCGTAGAGGGTGGCACTGAAGCTTTCTTT.

The sample holds a few counts of this clone. This chain links TRBV6-5 with TRBJ2-1, with TRBD2 matching 8 bases. The CDR3 is 15 residues long. Germline V gene data show CDR1 as MNHEY and CDR2 as SVGAGI. The V gene end was trimmed by 6 bases and the J gene end by 0 bases; junction bases not matched to a gene: 4. This CDR3 is CASSNTSGSYNEQFF. The CDR3 DNA is TGTGCCAGCAGCAATACTAGCGGCTCCTACAATGAGCAGTTCTTC.

The rearrangement joins TRBV9 to TRBJ2-2; either TRBD1 or TRBD2 may supply D (6 bases each). With 2 bases removed from V and 6 bases from J, the gap between germline ends came to 14 bases. This CDR3 comprises 15 residues. Germline values: CDR1 SGDLS, CDR2 YYNGEE. CDR3 nucleotides: TGTGCCAGCAGCGTTTCCGGGGGCGGCTCCGGGGAGCTGTTTTTT. This codes for CASSVSGGGSGELFF.

This chain uses TRBV19 with TRBJ1-2, with TRBD1 matching 9 bases. Germline CDR1 LNHDA, CDR2 SQIVND (reference sequence). The V segment lost 11 bases and the J segment 4 bases; nucleotides outside the gene matches: 5. This CDR3 region has 12 residues. The DNA of the CDR3 is TGTGCCGCAAGACAGGGGGGCTATGGCTACACCTTC. Translated: CAARQGGYGYTF.

The chain uses TRBV5-1 and TRBJ2-7; perhaps TRBD1 as D (6 bases). With 3 bases removed from V and 0 bases from J, the gap between germline ends came to 10 bases. This CDR3 has 14 amino acids. Germline V gene lookup returns CDR1 SGHRS and CDR2 YFSETQ. The CDR3 bases are TGCGCCAGCAGCTCAGGACAGTTCTCCTACGAGCAGTACTTC. Residues: CASSSGQFSYEQYF.

The genes are TRBV7-2 and TRBJ1-3, with TRBD1 identical over 7 bases. Germline values: CDR1 SGHTA, CDR2 FQGNSA. The CDR3 spans 15 residues. With V trimmed by 2 bases and J by 5 bases, 6 bases remained unmatched. The CDR3 DNA follows: TGTGCCAGCAGCTTAAATGCAGGGGGGCGAAACACCATATATTTT. Its protein product is CASSLNAGGRNTIYF.

The V call is TRBV21-1, the J call TRBJ1-5; TRBD1 reflects the table's D call only, with no check against the DNA. TRBV21-1 is a listed pseudogene. The CDR3 consists of 19 residues. Here the CDR3 DNA reads TGTGCCAGCAGCAAACAGGGACAGCGTGGGGTTGATAGCAATCAGCCCCAGCATTTT. As protein: CASSKQGQRGVDSNQPQHF.

J is TRBJ1-2 and V is TRBV5-4; no definite D call. The length of the CDR3 is 13 residues. V was pared by 0 bases and J by 3 bases, with 6 bases between. Germline V gives CDR1 SGHNT, CDR2 YYREEE (reference sequence). CDR3 sequence reads: CASSLDKYYGYTF. Written as DNA, the CDR3 is TGTGCCAGCAGCTTGGACAAGTACTATGGCTACACCTTC.

This clone was counted ten times or more. V usage is TRBV7-9 and J usage is TRBJ2-7; TRBD1 might be the D (5 bases). Trimming left V 2 bases short and J 3 bases short, with 14 bases between. CDR3 length: 15 amino acids. Germline assignment: CDR1 SEHNR and CDR2 FQNEAQ (reference sequence). CDR3 in amino acids: CASSLRGRQNYEQYF. The CDR3 DNA reads as TGTGCCAGCAGCTTAAGGGGCCGGCAAAACTACGAGCAGTACTTC. Based on the CDR3 plus reference TRBV7-9 and TRBJ2-7, the full variable domain is DTGVSQNPRHKITKRGQNVTFRCDPISEHNRLYWYRQTLGQGPEFLTYFQNEAQLEKSRLLSDRFSAERPKGSFSTLEIQRTEQGDSAMYLCASSLRGRQNYEQYFGPGTRLTVT.

The CDR3: CASSQETGSNEKLFF. In nucleotides, the CDR3 is TGCGCCAGCAGCCAAGAGACAGGTTCTAATGAAAAACTGTTTTTT. This chain uses TRBV4-1 with TRBJ1-4; D is possibly TRBD1 (6 bases). CDR1 MGHRA and CDR2 YSYEKL come from the germline V gene. This CDR3 has 15 amino acids. The ends were cut back, 0 bases at V and 3 bases at J, with 8 bases in the middle.

The chain joins TRBV6-2 or TRBV6-3 to TRBJ1-1; the D gene is possibly TRBD1 (5 bases). Germline V gives CDR1 MNHEY, CDR2 SVGEGT. V was pared by 4 bases and J by 6 bases, with 21 bases between. CDR3 length: 16 residues. This chain's CDR3 is CASSLGHLGGGSEAFF. In DNA form, the CDR3 reads TGTGCCAGCAGTTTGGGCCATTTGGGGGGAGGTTCTGAAGCTTTCTTT.